The entry that follows covers one T cell receptor beta chain sequence. Its antigen is currently unknown. This record comes from a study of OX40 agonist ivuxolimab in advanced cancers. Across the whole study: Patient treatment consisted of intravenous ivuxolimab administration every 2 weeks at 0.01 to 10 mg/kg. Patients with prior anti-PD-1, anti-PD-L1 or anti-CTLA-4 therapy were eligible; 40% had some. Study outcomes and limitations: The work left the antigen specificity of expanded peripheral T cells undetermined. Some nonresponders additionally presented with little normalized T-cell clonal expansion.

The protocol was immunoSEQ multiplex PCR, while the TCRdb copy is restricted to in-frame clones and leaves out a portion. Of roughly 59,000 clones listed, almost 95% are singletons. The clonotype originates from an adult with an advanced solid tumor such as melanoma, head and neck, liver or kidney cancer. Material: CD4+ or CD8+ T cells sorted from blood, obtained in a trial of the OX40 agonist ivuxolimab.

DNA for the CDR3: TGTGCCAGCAGCTTAGAACCCGGGGCGCAAGAGACCCAGTACTTC. It yields the protein CASSLEPGAQETQYF. This sequence joins TRBV11-2 and TRBJ2-5; D is perhaps TRBD1 or TRBD2 (5 bases each). Germline V gene sequence: CDR1 SGHAT, CDR2 FQNNGV. The V end lost 0 bases, the J end lost 2 bases, and 10 bases lay between the germline ends. This CDR3 contains 15 residues.